The present entry profiles one T cell receptor beta chain with its context. Its antigen is as yet unknown. Vbeta (60) and Jbeta (13) primers were used in the PCR. Produced via immunoSEQ multiplex PCR; TCRdb's table is partial and in-frame only. The profile shows 150,000 to 200,000 clones, roughly 79% of them singletons. These data come from a study of cytomegalovirus exposure and HLA in healthy donors. Study details: Researchers previously reported finding about 110 million unique TCR beta sequences from about 200 million T cells. Findings of the study overall: Rare sequences made up most TCRs, while some public TCRs were found in many donors. According to a later analysis, donors in an Asian-associated ancestry cluster reportedly had fewer N-insertions than the roughly 670-donor mean. Presence/absence analyses took donor sequencing depth as roughly uniform.

Sequences were obtained from PBMCs. The receptor's source is a woman between 35 and 50 years old in good health and CMV-seronegative.

DNA for the CDR3: TGCGCCAGCAGCTTGGTACAGGGAACGCCCACTGAAGCTTTCTTT. It yields the protein CASSLVQGTPTEAFF. The chain uses TRBV5-1 and TRBJ1-1; perhaps TRBD1 as D (6 bases). The V and J ends lost 0 bases and 4 bases respectively, with 13 bases between them. The germline CDR1 and CDR2 sequences are SGHRS and YFSETQ. CDR3 length: 15 residues.